This entry lists 4 T cell receptor beta chains sequenced from one sample in a study of OX40 agonist ivuxolimab in advanced cancers. The method was immunoSEQ multiplex PCR; TCRdb's version includes in-frame clones alone and lacks a portion of them. The repertoire holds 75,000 to 100,000 clones, with more than 75% as singletons. The sequencing here drew on CD4+ or CD8+ T cells sorted from blood, taken in a trial of the OX40 agonist ivuxolimab. The receptors here all came from an adult with an advanced solid tumor such as melanoma, head and neck, liver or kidney cancer.

The J gene is TRBJ1-6, the V gene TRBV4-1, with D possibly matching TRBD1 (5 bases). V was cut by 0 bases and J by 7 bases, with 10 bases left in between. Germline CDR1 MGHRA, CDR2 YSYEKL. The CDR3 sequence is 15 residues long. The CDR3 nucleotides read TGCGCCAGCAGCCAAGAGTCAGGGCTCAATTCACCCCTCCACTTT. Its translation: CASSQESGLNSPLHF.

This clone was recorded a few times. This chain links TRBV5-8 with TRBJ2-7, with TRBD2 identical over 14 bases. With V trimmed by 4 bases and J by 9 bases, 12 bases remained unmatched. The CDR3 loop spans 16 amino acids. The germline gives CDR1 SGHTS, CDR2 YDEGEE. CDR3 region: CASSVPGLAGEESQYF. DNA of the CDR3: TGTGCCAGCAGCGTCCCGGGACTAGCGGGAGAGGAGTCGCAGTACTTC.

The chain uses TRBV19 and TRBJ2-7, with a tentative D call TRBD2 (6 bases). Looked up from germline, CDR1 is LNHDA and CDR2 is SQIVND (reference sequence). Trimming pared 5 bases from V and 6 bases from J, leaving 8 bases between. This CDR3 region has 11 residues. The CDR3: CASSSTSEQYF. The CDR3 DNA reads TGTGCCAGTAGTTCGACTAGCGAGCAGTACTTC.

The chain employs TRBV4-3 and TRBJ2-7, with D possibly matching TRBD1 (5 bases). The CDR3 contains 15 residues. CDR1 LGHNA and CDR2 YSLEER come from the germline V gene. The V end lost 0 bases, the J end lost 0 bases, and 9 bases lay between the germline ends. This CDR3 reads CASSQDPGHSYEQYF. The DNA of the CDR3 is TGCGCCAGCAGCCAAGATCCAGGGCACTCCTACGAGCAGTACTTC.